A single sample gave rise to the 29 T cell receptor beta chains below, sequenced in a study of low-dose radiotherapy and immunotherapy resistance in tumors. Over around 19 PCR cycles, TCRs were amplified from a constant-region primer and V-primer adapter. A single record per CDR3 protein comes from TCRdb applying MiXCR to the reads. In the table there are tens of thousands of distinct CDR3 sequences, over 9.5% of which are singletons. Time point reported: before trial treatment. The starting material was PBMCs, obtained before treatment. The receptors shown here come from a female donor with ovarian cancer.

This clonotype was observed at least ten times. The rearrangement uses TRBV12-3 or TRBV12-4 and TRBJ1-1; D gene unclear. Trimming pared 3 bases from V and 1 base from J, leaving 12 bases between. The CDR3 extends over 15 amino acids. CDR3 residues: CASSFDGRGNTEAFF. Here the CDR3 DNA reads TGTGCCAGCAGTTTCGACGGACGGGGGAACACTGAAGCTTTCTTT.

This clonotype was counted ten times or more. This chain uses TRBV12-3 or TRBV12-4 with TRBJ1-1; tentative D call: TRBD1 (6 bases). V lost 5 bases and J 1 base, leaving 14 bases between the germline ends. This CDR3 is built from 15 residues. CDR3 sequence: CASSKTGRQNTEAFF. For the CDR3, the DNA is TGTGCCAGCAGTAAAACAGGGAGGCAGAACACTGAAGCTTTCTTT.

The rearrangement uses TRBV6-8 and TRBJ2-3, with TRBD2 as a possible D gene (6 bases). The CDR3 runs 15 residues. The V end lost 3 bases, the J end lost 0 bases, and 10 bases lay between the germline ends. CDR1 and CDR2 (germline): MNHGY, SAAAGT. CDR3 in amino acids: CASSYGGISTDTQYF. CDR3 coding DNA: TGTGCCAGCAGTTATGGGGGGATTAGCACAGATACGCAGTATTTT.

This clonotype came up many times. The chain uses TRBV7-8 and TRBJ2-5; D is perhaps TRBD2 (6 bases). CDR1 and CDR2 (germline): SGHVS, FQNEAQ. The CDR3 is 14 residues long. The V end lost 2 bases, the J end lost 1 base, and 8 bases lay between the germline ends. The chain's CDR3 is CASSLLAVQETQYF. The CDR3 DNA follows: TGTGCCAGCAGCTTATTAGCGGTCCAAGAGACCCAGTACTTC.

There are many counts of this clonotype. The chain carries TRBV30 and TRBJ1-3, with 9 nucleotides matching TRBD1. Germline V gene data show CDR1 as GTSNPN and CDR2 as SVGIG (reference sequence). V gave up 2 bases and J gave up 4 bases; unmatched junction bases: 9. The CDR3 runs 16 residues. The CDR3 loop reads CAWSRGTGSRGNTIYF. Here the CDR3 DNA reads TGTGCCTGGAGTAGGGGGACAGGGTCAAGAGGAAACACCATATATTTT.

This clonotype was seen at least ten times. The chain is built from TRBV9 and TRBJ1-6; 7 bases agree with TRBD1. The CDR3 extends over 14 amino acids. J was trimmed by 5 bases and V by 4 bases; bases with no gene match: 3. Germline V CDR1 and CDR2: SGDLS, YYNGEE. This CDR3 reads CASSPGQHNSPLHF. The CDR3 DNA reads TGTGCCAGCAGCCCGGGACAGCATAATTCACCCCTCCACTTT.

This clonotype was counted at least ten times. V usage is TRBV4-1 and J usage is TRBJ1-4; 8 bases align to TRBD1. Germline trimming cut 0 bases from V and 0 bases from J; bases unmatched to any gene: 9. The CDR3 is 19 residues long. Germline-derived CDR1 and CDR2 are MGHRA and YSYEKL. CDR3 region: CASSQDPADRAATNEKLFF. Written as DNA, the CDR3 is TGCGCCAGCAGCCAAGATCCGGCGGACAGGGCCGCAACTAATGAAAAACTGTTTTTT.

At least ten counts were recorded for this clonotype. The V call is TRBV12-3 or TRBV12-4, the J call TRBJ1-5; no definite D call. With 9 bases removed from V and 6 bases from J, the gap between germline ends came to 9 bases. CDR3 length: 11 residues. This chain's CDR3 is CASRAAQPQHF. In DNA form, the CDR3 reads TGTGCCAGTCGCGCAGCTCAGCCCCAGCATTTT.

This clonotype showed up many times. V usage is TRBV3-1 and J usage is TRBJ1-2; D perhaps matches TRBD1 (5 bases). Looked up from germline, CDR1 is LGHDT and CDR2 is YNNKEL (reference sequence). Trimming took 4 bases from V and 8 from J, leaving 17 bases between them. The length of the CDR3 is 14 residues. The CDR3 sequence is CASSPQRGPPGYTF. The CDR3 region has the DNA TGTGCCAGCAGCCCTCAACGGGGACCCCCCGGCTACACCTTC.

This clonotype came up many times. This chain joins TRBV28 and TRBJ1-5, with D tentatively TRBD1 (6 bases). The germline V and J ends were trimmed by 6 bases and 8 bases, with 20 bases remaining between them. The CDR3 length is 15 residues. Germline V gene data show CDR1 as MDHEN and CDR2 as SYDVKM. CDR3 protein: CASSLGQLLTKPQHF. The CDR3 DNA is TGTGCCAGCAGCCTCGGACAGCTTCTGACGAAGCCCCAGCATTTT. The full variable domain, with the rest looked up from reference TRBV28 and TRBJ1-5, is DVKVTQSSRYLVKRTGEKVFLECVQDMDHENMFWYRQDPGLGLRLIYFSYDVKMKEKGDIPEGYSVSREKKERFSLILESASTNQTSMYLCASSLGQLLTKPQHFGDGTRLSIL.

This clonotype was found many times. CDR3 nucleotides: TGTGCCAGCCTTCGAGGGGGCAGTCGAAACTATGGCTACACCTTC. It is translated as CASLRGGSRNYGYTF. The chain couples TRBV28 to TRBJ1-2, with 7 bases matching TRBD1. J lost 2 bases, V lost 8 bases, and 11 bases had no gene match. Germline values: CDR1 MDHEN, CDR2 SYDVKM. The CDR3 sequence is 15 residues long.

The chain recombines TRBV20-1 with TRBJ2-5, with D perhaps TRBD2 (5 bases). CDR1 and CDR2 (germline): DFQATT, SNEGSKA (reference sequence). Between the trimmed V and J ends, which lost 6 bases and 4 bases, there was a span of 21 bases. The CDR3 totals 15 residues. CDR3 sequence (DNA): TGCAGTGCGCAGGCTAGCCTTCCTGCGGCAGAGACCCAGTACTTC. Translating it yields CSAQASLPAAETQYF.

V usage is TRBV12-3 or TRBV12-4 and J usage is TRBJ2-1; TRBD1 or TRBD2 may be the D gene (5 bases each). V was cut by 5 bases and J by 7 bases, with 15 bases left in between. CDR3 size: 14 residues. CDR3 bases: TGTGCCAGCAGTGGGACGGGGCCGGGGAATGAGCAGTTCTTC. Translating gives CASSGTGPGNEQFF.

This clonotype appeared many times. CDR3 sequence (DNA): TGCGCCAGCAAAGAACTAGCGGGTCCCTACGAGCAGTACTTC. The encoded protein is CASKELAGPYEQYF. The chain couples TRBV10-2 to TRBJ2-7; the match to TRBD2 covers 9 bases. V shed 7 bases, J shed 2 bases, and the junction held 6 bases outside the gene matches. Germline V CDR1 and CDR2: WSHSY, SAAADI. The CDR3 runs 14 residues.

This clonotype was found many times. The gene calls are TRBV7-8 and TRBJ2-1; no clear D gene. The ends were cut back, 7 bases at V and 0 bases at J, with 10 bases in the middle. Germline values: CDR1 SGHVS, CDR2 FQNEAQ. The CDR3 sequence is 14 residues long. This CDR3 is CASKTRSSYNEQFF. CDR3 bases: TGTGCCAGCAAGACACGGAGCTCCTACAATGAGCAGTTCTTC.

This clonotype was counted many times. The chain combines TRBV6-2 or TRBV6-3 with TRBJ2-1; 14 bases are shared with TRBD2. This CDR3 is 16 amino acids long. V shed 4 bases, J shed 8 bases, and the junction held 7 bases outside the gene matches. Per the germline V gene, CDR1 is MNHEY and CDR2 is SVGEGT. The CDR3 sequence is CASSSFGLAGGDEQFF. The CDR3 DNA reads TGTGCCAGCAGTTCCTTCGGACTAGCGGGGGGAGATGAGCAGTTCTTC.

The V and J genes are TRBV14 and TRBJ1-4; TRBD1 might be the D (5 bases). CDR1 is SGHDN and CDR2 is FVKESK in the germline V gene. The CDR3 runs 15 residues. V was trimmed by 1 base and J by 8 bases, leaving 14 bases between them. The CDR3 DNA reads TGTGCCAGCAGCCAAGTAATCGGGGCAACGGAAAAACTGTTTTTT. Translation gives CASSQVIGATEKLFF.

This clonotype was detected ten times or more. V gene TRBV11-1 combines with J gene TRBJ2-1; D is undetermined. V gave up 2 bases and J gave up 7 bases, with 3 bases separating them. The CDR3 sequence is 11 residues long. CDR1 is SGHAT, CDR2 FQDESV, per germline (reference sequence). The CDR3: CASSLRNEQFF. The CDR3 DNA reads as TGTGCCAGCAGCTTAAGGAATGAGCAGTTCTTC.

This clonotype was seen many times. This chain links TRBV13 with TRBJ2-1; 10 nucleotides align to TRBD2. Losses at the gene ends were 11 bases for V and 7 bases for J; bases not matched to a gene: 8. Per germline, CDR1 PRHDT and CDR2 FYEKMQ (reference sequence). The CDR3 sequence is 13 residues long. CDR3 in amino acids: CAGSGGARNEQFF. CDR3 nucleotides: TGTGCCGGGAGCGGGGGGGCCAGGAATGAGCAGTTCTTC.

The sample holds many counts of this clonotype. The chain combines TRBV12-3 or TRBV12-4 with TRBJ1-2; TRBD1 is a possible D gene (5 bases). Trimming removed 6 bases from V and 5 bases from J, with 13 bases in between. The CDR3 covers 13 residues. Written as DNA, the CDR3 is TGTGCCAGCAGCCCGGACATATCTTATGGCTACACCTTC. Its translation is CASSPDISYGYTF.

A note on this clonotype: It differs at one base from a far larger clone, so likely a read error. The chain joins TRBV9 to TRBJ2-5, with a tentative D call TRBD1 (6 bases). Germline assignment: CDR1 SGDLS and CDR2 YYNGEE. The V end lost 4 bases, the J end lost 11 bases, and 18 bases lay between the germline ends. CDR3 size: 13 residues. The CDR3 bases are TGTGCCAGCAGCAGATACAGGGAATCGGAGCAGTACTTC. This gives the protein CASSRYRESEQYF.

In its sample, this clonotype was seen many times. The rearrangement joins TRBV6-5 to TRBJ2-5; D remains ambiguous. Germline CDR1 reads MNHEY; CDR2 reads SVGAGI. Trimming removed 6 bases from V and 4 bases from J, with 15 bases in between. This CDR3 contains 14 residues. The CDR3 here is CASRPNPPGETQYF. The CDR3, as DNA: TGTGCCAGCAGGCCGAACCCCCCGGGAGAGACCCAGTACTTC.

This clonotype was found many times. The chain combines TRBV4-1 with TRBJ2-7; 7 nucleotides agree with TRBD2. The CDR3 spans 14 residues. V was pared by 1 base and J by 3 bases, with 3 bases of the junction left unmatched. Germline CDR1 reads MGHRA; CDR2 reads YSYEKL. CDR3 nucleotides: TGCGCCAGCAGCCAAGCTGCGGGGGACTACGAGCAGTACTTC. Translation gives CASSQAAGDYEQYF.

This clonotype was counted many times. This chain uses TRBV10-3 with TRBJ2-6; 7 bases match TRBD1. The CDR3 is 15 residues long. Germline lookup yields CDR1 ENHRY and CDR2 SYGVKD. The V gene end was trimmed by 4 bases and the J gene end by 4 bases; junction bases not matched to a gene: 4. Written as DNA, the CDR3 is TGTGCCATCAGTGCGGGGACAGCCGGGGCCAACGTCCTGACTTTC. Translation gives CAISAGTAGANVLTF.

This clonotype has ten or more counts. The CDR3 sequence: CAISESKAGGQETQYF. In DNA, the CDR3 is TGTGCCATCAGTGAGTCGAAGGCGGGGGGCCAAGAGACCCAGTACTTC. The chain combines TRBV10-3 with TRBJ2-5; 8 bases match TRBD2. V was clipped by 0 bases and J by 1 base; unmatched bases: 4. The CDR3 loop spans 16 amino acids. In germline, CDR1 is ENHRY, CDR2 SYGVKD.

This clonotype was seen repeatedly, ten times or more. The rearrangement uses TRBV28 and TRBJ2-1, with D possibly being TRBD1 or TRBD2 (5 bases each). CDR1 and CDR2 from the germline V gene are MDHEN and SYDVKM. Between the trimmed V and J ends, which lost 5 bases and 12 bases, there was a span of 14 bases. This CDR3 is built from 12 residues. Here the CDR3 DNA reads TGTGCCAGCAGTCCCCGGGACCTTAGGCAGTTCTTC. Protein product: CASSPRDLRQFF. Together with reference TRBV28 and TRBJ2-1, the CDR3 gives the full variable domain: DVKVTQSSRYLVKRTGEKVFLECVQDMDHENMFWYRQDPGLGLRLIYFSYDVKMKEKGDIPEGYSVSREKKERFSLILESASTNQTSMYLCASSPRDLRQFFGPGTRLTVL.

Points on this clonotype: Since a far larger clone is one base different, this is likely a read error. The chain carries TRBV11-2 and TRBJ2-6, with 9 bases lining up with TRBD2. The germline CDR1 and CDR2 sequences are SGHAT and FQNNGV. The CDR3 is made up of 17 amino acids. Losses at the gene ends were 7 bases for V and 5 bases for J; bases not matched to a gene: 12. The CDR3 bases are TGTGCCAGCAAAACTAGCGGGTTCCTCCCTAGGGCCAACGTCCTGACTTTC. This sequence encodes CASKTSGFLPRANVLTF.

This clonotype was counted at least ten times. The chain has TRBV6-2 or TRBV6-3 and TRBJ2-7, with 11 bases identical to TRBD1. Trimming at V came to 5 bases and at J to 1 base, leaving 7 bases not matched to a gene. Germline V gene data show CDR1 as MNHEY and CDR2 as SVGEGT. The CDR3 sequence is 16 residues long. In nucleotides, the CDR3 is TGTGCCAGCAGTCCCCGGACAGGGGGCGGGTCCTACGAGCAGTACTTC. Protein: CASSPRTGGGSYEQYF.

This clonotype was detected many times. The chain combines TRBV3-1 with TRBJ1-2, with TRBD1 matching over 8 bases. J lost 6 bases, V lost 3 bases, and 9 bases had no gene match. The CDR3 totals 15 residues. Germline V gene data show CDR1 as LGHDT and CDR2 as YNNKEL (reference sequence). CDR3 coding DNA: TGTGCCAGCAGCCATCAGGACAGGGAGTATAATGGCTACACCTTC. Translating it yields CASSHQDREYNGYTF.